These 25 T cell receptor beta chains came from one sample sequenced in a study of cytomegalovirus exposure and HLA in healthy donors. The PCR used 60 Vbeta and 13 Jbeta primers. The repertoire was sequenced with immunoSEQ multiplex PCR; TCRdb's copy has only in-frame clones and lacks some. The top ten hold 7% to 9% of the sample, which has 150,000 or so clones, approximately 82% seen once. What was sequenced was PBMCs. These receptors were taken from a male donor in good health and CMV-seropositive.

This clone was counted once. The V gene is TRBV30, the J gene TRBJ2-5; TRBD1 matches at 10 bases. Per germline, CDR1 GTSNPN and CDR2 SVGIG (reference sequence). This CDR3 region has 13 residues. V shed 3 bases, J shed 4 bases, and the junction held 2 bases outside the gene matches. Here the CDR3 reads CAWRGTGVETQYF. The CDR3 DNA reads TGTGCCTGGAGGGGGACAGGGGTAGAGACCCAGTACTTC. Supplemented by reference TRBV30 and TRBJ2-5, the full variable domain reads SQTIHQWPATLVQPVGSPLSLECTVEGTSNPNLYWYRQAAGRGLQLLFYSVGIGQISSEVPQNLSASRPQDRQFILSSKKLLLSDSGFYLCAWRGTGVETQYFGPGTRLLVL.

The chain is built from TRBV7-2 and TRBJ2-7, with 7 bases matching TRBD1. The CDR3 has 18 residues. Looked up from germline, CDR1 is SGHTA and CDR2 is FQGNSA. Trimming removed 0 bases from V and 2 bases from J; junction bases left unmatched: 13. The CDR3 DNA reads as TGTGCCAGCAGCTTAGCGTCAATGAACCGGGACAGAACCTACGAGCAGTACTTC. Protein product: CASSLASMNRDRTYEQYF.

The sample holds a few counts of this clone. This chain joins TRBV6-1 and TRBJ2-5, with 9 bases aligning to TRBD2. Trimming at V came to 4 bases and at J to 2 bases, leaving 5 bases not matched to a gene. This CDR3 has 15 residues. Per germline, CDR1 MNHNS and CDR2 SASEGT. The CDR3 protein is CASSVQAGGQETQYF. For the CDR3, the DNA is TGTGCCAGCAGTGTTCAAGCGGGAGGTCAAGAGACCCAGTACTTC.

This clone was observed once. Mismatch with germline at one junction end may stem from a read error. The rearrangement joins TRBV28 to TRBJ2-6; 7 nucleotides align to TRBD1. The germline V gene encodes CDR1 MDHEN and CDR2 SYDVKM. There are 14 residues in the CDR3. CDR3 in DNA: TGTGCCAGCAGACAGGGGTCTGGGGCCAACGGCCTGACTTTC. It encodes CASRQGSGANGLTF.

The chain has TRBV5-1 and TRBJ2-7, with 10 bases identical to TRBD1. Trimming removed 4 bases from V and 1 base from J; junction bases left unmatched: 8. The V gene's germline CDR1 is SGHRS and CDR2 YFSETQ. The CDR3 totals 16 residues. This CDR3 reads CASSASGQGVSYEQYF. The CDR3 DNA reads TGCGCCAGCAGCGCATCTGGACAGGGGGTTTCCTACGAGCAGTACTTC. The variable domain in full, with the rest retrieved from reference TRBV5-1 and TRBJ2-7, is KAGVTQTPRYLIKTRGQQVTLSCSPISGHRSVSWYQQTPGQGLQFLFEYFSETQRNKGNFPGRFSGRQFSNSRSEMNVSTLELGDSALYLCASSASGQGVSYEQYFGPGTRLTVT.

In DNA form, the CDR3 reads TGTGCCAGCAGCACCTGGGCAGGGAAAGAGACCCAGTACTTC. This gives the protein CASSTWAGKETQYF. The V call is TRBV5-4, the J call TRBJ2-5, with D possibly TRBD1 on 5 matching bases. The CDR3 covers 14 residues. V lost 4 bases and J lost 3, with 13 bases in between. The V gene's germline CDR1 is SGHNT and CDR2 YYREEE (reference sequence).

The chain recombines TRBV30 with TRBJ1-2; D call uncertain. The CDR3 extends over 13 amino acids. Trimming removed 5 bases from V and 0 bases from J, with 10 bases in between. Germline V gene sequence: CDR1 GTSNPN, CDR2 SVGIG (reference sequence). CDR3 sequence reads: CAWGRSANYGYTF. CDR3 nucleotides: TGTGCCTGGGGGAGGTCAGCTAACTATGGCTACACCTTC.

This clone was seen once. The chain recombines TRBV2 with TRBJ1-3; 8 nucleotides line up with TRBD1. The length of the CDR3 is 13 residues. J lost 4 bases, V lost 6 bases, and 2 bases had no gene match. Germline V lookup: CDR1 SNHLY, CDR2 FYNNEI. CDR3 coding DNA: TGTGCCAGCAGACAGGGGGGCGGAAACACCATATATTTT. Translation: CASRQGGGNTIYF.

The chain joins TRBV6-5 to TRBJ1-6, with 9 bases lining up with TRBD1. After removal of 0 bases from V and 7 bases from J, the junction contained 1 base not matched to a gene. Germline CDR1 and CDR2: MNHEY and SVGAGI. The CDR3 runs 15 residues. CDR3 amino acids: CASSYSGQGNSPLHF. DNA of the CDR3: TGTGCCAGCAGTTACTCGGGACAGGGCAATTCACCCCTCCACTTT.

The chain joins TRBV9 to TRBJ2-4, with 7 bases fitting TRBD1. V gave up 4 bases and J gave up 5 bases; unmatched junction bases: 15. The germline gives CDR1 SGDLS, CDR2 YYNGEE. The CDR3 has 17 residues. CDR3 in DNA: TGTGCCAGCAGCACCCCCTTAAATAACAGGGGCCAAAACATTCAGTACTTC. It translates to CASSTPLNNRGQNIQYF. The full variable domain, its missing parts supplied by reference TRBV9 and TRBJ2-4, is DSGVTQTPKHLITATGQRVTLRCSPRSGDLSVYWYQQSLDQGLQFLIQYYNGEERAKGNILERFSAQQFPDLHSELNLSSLELGDSALYFCASSTPLNNRGQNIQYFGAGTRLSVL.

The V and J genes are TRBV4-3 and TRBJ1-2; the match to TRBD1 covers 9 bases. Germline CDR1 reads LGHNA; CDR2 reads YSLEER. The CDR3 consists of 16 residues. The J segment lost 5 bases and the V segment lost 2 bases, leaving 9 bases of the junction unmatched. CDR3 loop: CASSQTGTGNWYGYTF. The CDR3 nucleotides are TGCGCCAGCAGCCAAACTGGGACAGGGAATTGGTATGGCTACACCTTC.

The CDR3, as DNA: TGTGCCAGCAGCCCCCCGACAGGGCTGAACACTGAAGCTTTCTTT. This encodes CASSPPTGLNTEAFF. This chain joins TRBV7-9 and TRBJ1-1; 7 bases line up with TRBD1. V gave up 5 bases and J gave up 0 bases; unmatched junction bases: 6. The germline V gene has CDR1 SEHNR and CDR2 FQNEAQ (reference sequence). This CDR3 is 15 amino acids long.

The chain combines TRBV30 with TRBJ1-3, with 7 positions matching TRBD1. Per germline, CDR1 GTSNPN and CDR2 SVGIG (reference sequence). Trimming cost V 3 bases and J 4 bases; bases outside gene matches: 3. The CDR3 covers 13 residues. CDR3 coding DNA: TGTGCCTGGAGCCCGACAGGGGGAAACACCATATATTTT. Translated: CAWSPTGGNTIYF. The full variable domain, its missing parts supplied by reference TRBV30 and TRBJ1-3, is SQTIHQWPATLVQPVGSPLSLECTVEGTSNPNLYWYRQAAGRGLQLLFYSVGIGQISSEVPQNLSASRPQDRQFILSSKKLLLSDSGFYLCAWSPTGGNTIYFGEGSWLTVV.

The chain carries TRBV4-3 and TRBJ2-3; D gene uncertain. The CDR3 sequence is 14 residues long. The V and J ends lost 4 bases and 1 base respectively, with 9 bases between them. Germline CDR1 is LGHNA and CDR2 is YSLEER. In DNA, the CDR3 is TGCGCCAGCAGCCGGTACAGAGGCACAGATACGCAGTATTTT. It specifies CASSRYRGTDTQYF.

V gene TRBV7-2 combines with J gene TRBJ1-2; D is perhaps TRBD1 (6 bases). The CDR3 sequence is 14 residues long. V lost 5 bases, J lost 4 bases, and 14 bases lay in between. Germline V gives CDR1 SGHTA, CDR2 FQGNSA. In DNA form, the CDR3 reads TGTGCCAGCAGCACCCGACAGGCTGTCTATGGCTACACCTTC. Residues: CASSTRQAVYGYTF.

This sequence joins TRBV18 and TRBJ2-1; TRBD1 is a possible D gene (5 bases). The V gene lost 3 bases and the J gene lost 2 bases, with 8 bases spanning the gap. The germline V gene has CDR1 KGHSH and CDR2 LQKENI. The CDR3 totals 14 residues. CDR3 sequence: CASSPKTAYNEQFF. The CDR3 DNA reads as TGTGCCAGCTCACCCAAGACAGCCTACAATGAGCAGTTCTTC.

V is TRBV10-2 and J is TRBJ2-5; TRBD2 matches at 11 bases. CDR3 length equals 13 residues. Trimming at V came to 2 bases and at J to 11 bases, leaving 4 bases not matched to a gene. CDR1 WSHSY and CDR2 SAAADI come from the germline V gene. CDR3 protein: CASSEGTSGEQYF. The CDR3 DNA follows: TGCGCCAGCAGTGAGGGGACTAGCGGTGAGCAGTACTTC.

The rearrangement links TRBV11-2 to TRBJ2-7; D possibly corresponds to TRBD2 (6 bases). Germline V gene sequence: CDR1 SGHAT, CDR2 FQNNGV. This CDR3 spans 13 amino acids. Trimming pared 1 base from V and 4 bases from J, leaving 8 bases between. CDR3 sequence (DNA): TGTGCCAGCAGCTTAGGCGCGGGGTACGAGCAGTACTTC. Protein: CASSLGAGYEQYF. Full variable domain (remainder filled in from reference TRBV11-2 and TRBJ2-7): EAGVAQSPRYKIIEKRQSVAFWCNPISGHATLYWYQQILGQGPKLLIQFQNNGVVDDSQLPKDRFSAERLKGVDSTLKIQPAKLEDSAVYLCASSLGAGYEQYFGPGTRLTVT.

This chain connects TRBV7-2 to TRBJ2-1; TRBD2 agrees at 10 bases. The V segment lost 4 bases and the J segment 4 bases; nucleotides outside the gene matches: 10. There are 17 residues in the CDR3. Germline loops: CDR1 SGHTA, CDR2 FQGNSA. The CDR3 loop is CASSWRASGSLYNEQFF. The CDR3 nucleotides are TGTGCCAGCAGCTGGCGAGCTAGCGGGAGTTTGTACAATGAGCAGTTCTTC.

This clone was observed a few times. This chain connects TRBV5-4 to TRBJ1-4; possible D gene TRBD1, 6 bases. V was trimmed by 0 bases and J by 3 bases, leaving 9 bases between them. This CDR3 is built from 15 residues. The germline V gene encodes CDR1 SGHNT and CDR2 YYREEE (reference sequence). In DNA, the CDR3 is TGTGCCAGCAGCTTGGTTCCAGGGGCTAATGAAAAACTGTTTTTT. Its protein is CASSLVPGANEKLFF.

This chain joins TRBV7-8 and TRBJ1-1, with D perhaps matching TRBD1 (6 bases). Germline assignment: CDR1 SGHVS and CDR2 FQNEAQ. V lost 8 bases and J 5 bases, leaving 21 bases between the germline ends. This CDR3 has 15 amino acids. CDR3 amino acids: CASAGGLGGRTEAFF. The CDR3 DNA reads TGTGCCAGCGCGGGGGGGCTGGGGGGTAGGACTGAAGCTTTCTTT.

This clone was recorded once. The CDR3: CASSWGSRGEDTQYF. The CDR3 DNA reads as TGTGCCAGCAGCTGGGGATCCCGGGGGGAAGATACGCAGTATTTT. The gene calls are TRBV27 and TRBJ2-3, with 7 bases aligning to TRBD2. This CDR3 has 15 amino acids. The germline CDR1 and CDR2 sequences are MNHEY and SMNVEV (reference sequence). Losses at the gene ends were 6 bases for V and 5 bases for J; bases not matched to a gene: 11.

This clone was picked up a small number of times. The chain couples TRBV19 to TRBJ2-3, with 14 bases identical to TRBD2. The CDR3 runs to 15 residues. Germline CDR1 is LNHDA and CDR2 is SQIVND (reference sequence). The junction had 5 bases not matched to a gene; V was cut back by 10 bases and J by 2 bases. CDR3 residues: CATGLAGALTDTQYF. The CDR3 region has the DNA TGTGCCACGGGACTAGCGGGAGCGCTCACAGATACGCAGTATTTT.

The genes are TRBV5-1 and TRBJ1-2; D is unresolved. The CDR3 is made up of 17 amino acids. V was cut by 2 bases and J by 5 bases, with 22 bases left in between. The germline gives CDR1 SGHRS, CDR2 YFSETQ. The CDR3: CASSFEPRGGQMYGYTF. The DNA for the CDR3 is TGCGCCAGCAGCTTCGAGCCCCGGGGAGGGCAAATGTATGGCTACACCTTC.

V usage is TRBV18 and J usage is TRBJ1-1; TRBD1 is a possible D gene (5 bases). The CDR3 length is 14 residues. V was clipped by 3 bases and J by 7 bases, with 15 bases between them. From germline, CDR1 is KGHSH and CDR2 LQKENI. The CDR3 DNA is TGTGCCAGCTCACCTCAAGGGGAATGGAGTGAAGCTTTCTTT. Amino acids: CASSPQGEWSEAFF.